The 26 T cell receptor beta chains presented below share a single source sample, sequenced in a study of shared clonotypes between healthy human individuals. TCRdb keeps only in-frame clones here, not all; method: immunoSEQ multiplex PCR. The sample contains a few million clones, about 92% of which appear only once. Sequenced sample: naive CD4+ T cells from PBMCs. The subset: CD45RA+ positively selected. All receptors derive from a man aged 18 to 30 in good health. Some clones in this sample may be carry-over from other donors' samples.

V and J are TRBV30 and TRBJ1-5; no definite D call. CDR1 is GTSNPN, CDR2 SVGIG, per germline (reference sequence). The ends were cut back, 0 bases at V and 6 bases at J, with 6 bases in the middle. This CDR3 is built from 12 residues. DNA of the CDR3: TGTGCCTGGAGTGTATTCGGTCAGCCCCAGCATTTT. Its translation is CAWSVFGQPQHF.

In nucleotides, the CDR3 is TGTGCCAGCAGCAAATTTCAGGGGGCAGGGTACGAGCAGTACTTC. Its translation: CASSKFQGAGYEQYF. V gene TRBV11-1 combines with J gene TRBJ2-7, with 8 nucleotides matching TRBD1. The germline V gene has CDR1 SGHAT and CDR2 FQDESV (reference sequence). V shed 5 bases and J 4 bases; nucleotides not matched to a gene: 10. The CDR3 contains 15 residues.

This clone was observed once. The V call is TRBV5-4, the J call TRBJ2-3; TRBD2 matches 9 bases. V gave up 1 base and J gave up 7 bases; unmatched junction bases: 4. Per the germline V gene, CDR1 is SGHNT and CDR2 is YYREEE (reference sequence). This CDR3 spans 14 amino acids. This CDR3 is CASSLRTSEYTQYF. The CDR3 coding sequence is TGTGCCAGCAGCTTGAGGACTAGCGAGTATACGCAGTATTTT. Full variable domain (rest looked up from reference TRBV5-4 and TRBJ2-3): ETGVTQSPTHLIKTRGQQVTLRCSSQSGHNTVSWYQQALGQGPQFIFQYYREEENGRGNFPPRFSGLQFPNYSSELNVNALELDDSALYLCASSLRTSEYTQYFGPGTRLTVL.

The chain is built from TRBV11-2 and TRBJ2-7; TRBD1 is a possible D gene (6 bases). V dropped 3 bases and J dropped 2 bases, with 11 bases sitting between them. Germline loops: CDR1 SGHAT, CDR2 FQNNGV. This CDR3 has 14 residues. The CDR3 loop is CASSLVDRPYEQYF. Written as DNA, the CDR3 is TGTGCCAGCAGCTTGGTGGACAGACCCTACGAGCAGTACTTC.

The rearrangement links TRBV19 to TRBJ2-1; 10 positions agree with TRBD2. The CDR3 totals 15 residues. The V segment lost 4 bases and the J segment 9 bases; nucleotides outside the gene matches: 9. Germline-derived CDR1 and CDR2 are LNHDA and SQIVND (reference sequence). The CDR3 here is CASSKASGGPGEQFF. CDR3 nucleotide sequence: TGTGCCAGTAGTAAGGCTAGCGGGGGCCCCGGTGAGCAGTTCTTC. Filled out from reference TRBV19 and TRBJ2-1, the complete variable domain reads DGGITQSPKYLFRKEGQNVTLSCEQNLNHDAMYWYRQDPGQGLRLIYYSQIVNDFQKGDIAEGYSVSREKKESFPLTVTSAQKNPTAFYLCASSKASGGPGEQFFGPGTRLTVL.

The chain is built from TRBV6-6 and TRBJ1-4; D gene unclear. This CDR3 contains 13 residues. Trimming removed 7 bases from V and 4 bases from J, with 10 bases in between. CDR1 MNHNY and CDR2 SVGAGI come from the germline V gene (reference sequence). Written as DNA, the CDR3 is TGTGCCAGCATGGACCTGCTTAATGAAAAACTGTTTTTT. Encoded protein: CASMDLLNEKLFF.

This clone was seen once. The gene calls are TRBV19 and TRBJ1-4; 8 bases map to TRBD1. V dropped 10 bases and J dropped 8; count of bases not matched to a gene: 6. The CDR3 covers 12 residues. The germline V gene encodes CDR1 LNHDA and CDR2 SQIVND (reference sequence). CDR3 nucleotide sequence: TGTGCCACCGGACAGGGCGGAGAAAAACTGTTTTTT. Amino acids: CATGQGGEKLFF. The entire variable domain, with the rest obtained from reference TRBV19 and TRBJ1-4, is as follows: DGGITQSPKYLFRKEGQNVTLSCEQNLNHDAMYWYRQDPGQGLRLIYYSQIVNDFQKGDIAEGYSVSREKKESFPLTVTSAQKNPTAFYLCATGQGGEKLFFGSGTQLSVL.

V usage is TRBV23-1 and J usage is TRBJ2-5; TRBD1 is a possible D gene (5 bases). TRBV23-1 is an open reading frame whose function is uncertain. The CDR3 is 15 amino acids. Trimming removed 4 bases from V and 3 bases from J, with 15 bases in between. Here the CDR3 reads CASSLSRTTEETQYF. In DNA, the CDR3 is TGCGCCAGCAGTCTATCCCGGACGACAGAAGAGACCCAGTACTTC.

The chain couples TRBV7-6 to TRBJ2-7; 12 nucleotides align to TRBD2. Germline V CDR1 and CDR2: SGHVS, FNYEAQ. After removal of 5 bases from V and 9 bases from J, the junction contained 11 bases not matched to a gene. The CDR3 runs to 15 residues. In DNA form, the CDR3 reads TGTGCCAGCAGCAACCTAGCGGGAGGGTCCATCGGGCAGTACTTC. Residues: CASSNLAGGSIGQYF.

This CDR3 is CASRAGTPEYNEQFF. DNA for the CDR3: TGCGCCAGCAGGGCCGGGACCCCAGAATACAATGAGCAGTTCTTC. The chain combines TRBV5-1 with TRBJ2-1; either TRBD1 or TRBD2 may supply D (5 bases each). Deletions cut 5 bases from V and 4 bases from J, with 16 bases between. The germline CDR1 and CDR2 sequences are SGHRS and YFSETQ. This CDR3 is 15 amino acids long.

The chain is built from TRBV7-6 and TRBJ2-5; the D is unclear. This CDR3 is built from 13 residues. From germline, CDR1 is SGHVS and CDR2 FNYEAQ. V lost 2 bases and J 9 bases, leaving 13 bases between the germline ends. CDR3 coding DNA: TGTGCCAGCAGCTTAAACAGCGAAGGGTCCCAGTACTTC. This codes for CASSLNSEGSQYF.

The chain's CDR3 is CASSSPGGPLNTEAFF. Here the CDR3 DNA reads TGTGCCAGCAGTTCCCCCGGGGGCCCTTTGAACACTGAAGCTTTCTTT. V is TRBV28 and J is TRBJ1-1, with D possibly TRBD1 on 6 matching bases. V lost 4 bases and J 0 bases, leaving 15 bases between the germline ends. Germline V gives CDR1 MDHEN, CDR2 SYDVKM. There are 16 residues in the CDR3.

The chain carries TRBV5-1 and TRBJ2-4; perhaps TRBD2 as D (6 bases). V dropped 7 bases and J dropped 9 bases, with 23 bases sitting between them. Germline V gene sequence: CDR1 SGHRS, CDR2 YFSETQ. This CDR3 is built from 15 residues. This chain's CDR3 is CASSPGDRILIIQYF. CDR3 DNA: TGCGCCAGCTCACCGGGAGACAGAATCCTGATCATTCAGTACTTC. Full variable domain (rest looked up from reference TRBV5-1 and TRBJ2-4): KAGVTQTPRYLIKTRGQQVTLSCSPISGHRSVSWYQQTPGQGLQFLFEYFSETQRNKGNFPGRFSGRQFSNSRSEMNVSTLELGDSALYLCASSPGDRILIIQYFGAGTRLSVL.

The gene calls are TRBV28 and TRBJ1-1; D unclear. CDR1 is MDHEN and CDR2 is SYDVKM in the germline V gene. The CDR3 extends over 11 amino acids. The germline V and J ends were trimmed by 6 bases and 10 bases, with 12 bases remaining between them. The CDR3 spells CASSADRLAFF. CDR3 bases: TGTGCCAGCAGCGCCGATCGATTAGCTTTCTTT.

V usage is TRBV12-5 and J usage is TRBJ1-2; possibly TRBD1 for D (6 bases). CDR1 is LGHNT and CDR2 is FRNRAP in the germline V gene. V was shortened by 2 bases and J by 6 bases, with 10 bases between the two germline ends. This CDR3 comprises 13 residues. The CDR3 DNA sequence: TGTGCTAGTGGTTTGCAGGGGCCTAATGGCTACACCTTC. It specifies CASGLQGPNGYTF.

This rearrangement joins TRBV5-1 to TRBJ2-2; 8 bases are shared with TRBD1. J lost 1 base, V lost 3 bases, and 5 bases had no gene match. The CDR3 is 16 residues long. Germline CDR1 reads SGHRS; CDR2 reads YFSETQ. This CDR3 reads CASSWPGTGNTGELFF. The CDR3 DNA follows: TGCGCCAGCAGCTGGCCTGGGACAGGGAACACCGGGGAGCTGTTTTTT.

Written as DNA, the CDR3 is TGTGCCAGCAGCGCACCTTCGAGGTATGGTGGCTACACCTTC. Translation gives CASSAPSRYGGYTF. The chain couples TRBV9 to TRBJ1-2, with D unclear. CDR1 is SGDLS, CDR2 YYNGEE, per germline. V shed 3 bases and J shed 7 bases, with 16 bases lying between them. CDR3 size: 14 residues.

The CDR3 DNA reads TGTGCCAGCAGCTTAGTCCCCCTGTCCTACGAGCAGTACTTC. This codes for CASSLVPLSYEQYF. The rearrangement joins TRBV11-2 to TRBJ2-7; D not certain. Germline V lookup: CDR1 SGHAT, CDR2 FQNNGV. V was trimmed by 1 base and J by 1 base, leaving 8 bases between them. This CDR3 has 14 residues.

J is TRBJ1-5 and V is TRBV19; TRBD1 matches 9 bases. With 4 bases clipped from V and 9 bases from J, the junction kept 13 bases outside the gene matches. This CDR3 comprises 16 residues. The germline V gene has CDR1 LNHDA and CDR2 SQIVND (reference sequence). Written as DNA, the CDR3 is TGTGCCAGTAGTAGTGTTGCGGGGACAGGGATTCGGCCCCAGCATTTT. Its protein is CASSSVAGTGIRPQHF.

CDR3 loop: CASSPSFREQYF. The CDR3 DNA follows: TGTGCCAGCAGCCCCTCTTTCCGGGAGCAGTACTTC. The chain is built from TRBV28 and TRBJ2-7; the D is unclear. CDR1 and CDR2 (germline): MDHEN, SYDVKM. Trimming shortened V by 6 bases and J by 7 bases, and 13 bases separated the two germline ends. CDR3 length equals 12 residues.

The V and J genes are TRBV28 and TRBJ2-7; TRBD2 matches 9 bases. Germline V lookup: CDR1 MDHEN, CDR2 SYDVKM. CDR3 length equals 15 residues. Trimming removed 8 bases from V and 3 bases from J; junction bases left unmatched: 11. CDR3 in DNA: TGTGCCAGCGGTTATAGCGGGGGACCCTACTACGAGCAGTACTTC. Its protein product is CASGYSGGPYYEQYF. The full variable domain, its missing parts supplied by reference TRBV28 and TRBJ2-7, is DVKVTQSSRYLVKRTGEKVFLECVQDMDHENMFWYRQDPGLGLRLIYFSYDVKMKEKGDIPEGYSVSREKKERFSLILESASTNQTSMYLCASGYSGGPYYEQYFGPGTRLTVT.

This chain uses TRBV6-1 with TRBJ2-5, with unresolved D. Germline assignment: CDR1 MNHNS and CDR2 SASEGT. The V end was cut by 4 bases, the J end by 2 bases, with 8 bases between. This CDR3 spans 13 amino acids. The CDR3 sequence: CASSGTDQETQYF. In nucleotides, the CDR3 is TGTGCCAGCAGTGGAACTGATCAAGAGACCCAGTACTTC.

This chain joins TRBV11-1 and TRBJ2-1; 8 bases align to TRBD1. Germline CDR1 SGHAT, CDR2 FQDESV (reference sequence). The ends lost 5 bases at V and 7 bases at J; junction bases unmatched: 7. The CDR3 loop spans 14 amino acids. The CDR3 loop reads CASSPHRQGNEQFF. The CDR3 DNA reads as TGTGCCAGCAGCCCCCATCGACAGGGGAATGAGCAGTTCTTC.

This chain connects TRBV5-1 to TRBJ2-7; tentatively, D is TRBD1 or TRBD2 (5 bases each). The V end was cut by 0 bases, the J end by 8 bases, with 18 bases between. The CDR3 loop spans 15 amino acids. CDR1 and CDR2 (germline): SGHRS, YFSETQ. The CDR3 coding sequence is TGCGCCAGCAGCTTGGGCGAGGGGAACCCTACGAAGCAGTACTTC. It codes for CASSLGEGNPTKQYF.

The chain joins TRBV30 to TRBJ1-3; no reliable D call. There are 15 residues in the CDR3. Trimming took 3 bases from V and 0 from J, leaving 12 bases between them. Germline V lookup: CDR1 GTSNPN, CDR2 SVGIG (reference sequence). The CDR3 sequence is CAWSPFGASGNTIYF. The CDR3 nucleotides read TGTGCCTGGAGCCCTTTTGGAGCCTCTGGAAACACCATATATTTT.

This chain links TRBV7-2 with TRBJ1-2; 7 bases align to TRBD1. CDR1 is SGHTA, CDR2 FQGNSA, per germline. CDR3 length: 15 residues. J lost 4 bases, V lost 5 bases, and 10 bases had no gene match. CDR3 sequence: CASSRERGLGYGYTF. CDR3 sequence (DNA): TGTGCCAGCAGCCGTGAGAGGGGGCTGGGCTATGGCTACACCTTC.